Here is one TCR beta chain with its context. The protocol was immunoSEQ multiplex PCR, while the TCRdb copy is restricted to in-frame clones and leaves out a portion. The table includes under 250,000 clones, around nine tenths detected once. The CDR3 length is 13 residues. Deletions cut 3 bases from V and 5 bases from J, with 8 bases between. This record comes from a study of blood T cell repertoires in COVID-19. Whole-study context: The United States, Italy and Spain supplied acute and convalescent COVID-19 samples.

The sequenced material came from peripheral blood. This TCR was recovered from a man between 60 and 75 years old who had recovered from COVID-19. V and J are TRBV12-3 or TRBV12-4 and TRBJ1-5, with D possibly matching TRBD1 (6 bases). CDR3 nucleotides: TGTGCCAGCAGTTTTGGGGGCGATCAGCCCCAGCATTTT. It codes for CASSFGGDQPQHF.